This is a list of T cell receptor beta chains from one sample in a study of cytomegalovirus exposure and HLA in healthy donors. TCRdb's table, derived via immunoSEQ multiplex PCR, lists solely in-frame clones and lacks some. The sample consists of roughly 250,000 clones, 84% of them appearing once. The sample consisted of PBMCs. The receptors come from a woman in her thirties or forties in good health and CMV-seropositive. CDR3s include the opening cysteine and the closing phenylalanine or tryptophan. A D gene is named only where the DNA matches it firmly. Clone size, where shown, is once, few, many, or a class for clones that have expanded.

TRBD2 | few | TRBJ2-7 | TRBV10-3 | TGTGCCATCAGTGAGTCGATGGGGTTTGGACTAGCGGGCCTTTCCTACGAGCAGTACTTC | CAISESMGFGLAGLSYEQYF
. | . | TRBJ1-3 | TRBV19 | TGTGCCGCCAGTAGTATCCAACAGGGTGCTGGAAACACCATATATTTT | CAASSIQQGAGNTIYF
TRBD1 | . | TRBJ2-2 | TRBV7-9 | TGTGCCAGCAGCTTCCGGACAGGGTCCACCGGGGAGCTGTTTTTT | CASSFRTGSTGELFF
. | few | TRBJ2-2 | TRBV2 | TGTGCCAGCAGTGCCGCGGCGAACACCGGGGAGCTGTTTTTT | CASSAAANTGELFF
TRBD1 | once | TRBJ2-5 | TRBV29-1 | TGCAGCGTTCGACAGGGGGAAGAGACCCAGTACTTC | CSVRQGEETQYF
. | . | TRBJ2-5 | TRBV5-6 | TGTGCCAGCAGTAGACTAGGTTTCAGGGAGACCCAGTACTTC | CASSRLGFRETQYF
. | . | TRBJ2-7 | TRBV28 | TGTGCCAGCAGTTTAAACAGTTACGAGCAGTACTTC | CASSLNSYEQYF
TRBD2 | . | TRBJ2-5 | TRBV2 | TGTGCCAGCAGGTTGACTAGCGGGGAGGAGACCCAGTACTTC | CASRLTSGEETQYF
. | . | TRBJ2-5 | TRBV18 | TGTGCCAGCTCACCACCGGAGGAGACCCAGTACTTC | CASSPPEETQYF
. | once | TRBJ2-2 | TRBV6-5 | TGTGCCAGCAGTGGCCCTCTAGAGGACACCGGGGAGCTGTTTTTT | CASSGPLEDTGELFF
. | . | TRBJ1-5 | TRBV27 | TGTGCCAGCAGCCCTGGGACATCTAGCAATCAGCCCCAGCATTTT | CASSPGTSSNQPQHF
. | . | TRBJ1-3 | TRBV9 | TGTGCCAGCAGCGTAGGAGGCATCTCTGGAAACACCATATATTTT | CASSVGGISGNTIYF
TRBD2 | . | TRBJ2-7 | TRBV12-5 | TGTGCTAGTGGTTTGGCGGGAGGGACAAGGACCGACGAGCAGTACTTC | CASGLAGGTRTDEQYF
TRBD1 | . | TRBJ2-2 | TRBV4-3 | TGCGCCAGCAGCCAAATCGGGACAGGGTACGGGGAGCTGTTTTTT | CASSQIGTGYGELFF
. | . | TRBJ2-3 | TRBV27 | TGTGCCAGCAGTTTATTCGGCACAGATACGCAGTATTTT | CASSLFGTDTQYF
. | once | TRBJ2-7 | TRBV7-9 | TGTGCCAGCAGCTTGGTCTCGCTAGCGTTTGGCGAGCAGTACTTC | CASSLVSLAFGEQYF
. | . | TRBJ1-2 | TRBV7-2 | TGTGCCAGCAGCTTTGTTAGGGTAGGGGCTCTAGAAATTAACTATGGCTACACCTTC | CASSFVRVGALEINYGYTF
. | . | TRBJ1-3 | TRBV5-1 | TGCGCCAGCTCGGGGGACCTCCTGGCGGGAAACACCATATATTTT | CASSGDLLAGNTIYF
TRBD1 | . | TRBJ2-7 | TRBV6-6 | TGTGCCAGCCAAAAAGCAACAGGGGCTTCGGGCGAGCAGTACTTC | CASQKATGASGEQYF
. | . | TRBJ2-7 | TRBV6-1 | TGTGCCAGCAGTCGGGAGCCAGGCGGGGAGCAGTACTTC | CASSREPGGEQYF
. | . | TRBJ1-5 | TRBV28 | TGTGCCAGCAGTTTAGGGGGGGCGCATGGCAATCAGCCCCAGCATTTT | CASSLGGAHGNQPQHF